The clone carrying this T cell receptor (beta chain) appeared a few times. Its antigen remains unidentified. The V and J ends lost 6 bases and 2 bases respectively, with 14 bases between them. The CDR3 spans 13 residues. Germline V lookup: CDR1 SQVTM, CDR2 ANQGSEA. The record originates from a study of T-cell memory formation after mild COVID-19. Whole-study results and caveats: Shrinking CD4+ clones were chiefly CM and EM; CD8+ ones were chiefly EMRA.

MiXCR, run by TCRdb on the 5' RACE reads, gives a single entry per CDR3 protein. The sample has some 130,000 distinct CDR3 sequences, roughly 15% seen once. The sequence was obtained from an adult woman who had mild COVID-19 (a few samples of this study predate the infection). Cell type and time point are not known. Sample: PBMCs or a T cell subset sorted from them (not recorded which). The genes are TRBV29-1 and TRBJ2-7; D possibly matches TRBD1 or TRBD2 (5 bases each). The CDR3 reads CSVQGEPPYEQYF. The CDR3 DNA reads as TGCAGCGTCCAGGGAGAGCCTCCCTACGAGCAGTACTTC.